Described below is a single T cell receptor (beta chain) sequence and its context. Within the sample, other DNA sequences also encode this same CDR3. This sample is part of a study of shared clonotypes between healthy human individuals. TCRdb keeps only in-frame clones here, not all; method: immunoSEQ multiplex PCR. The sample has roughly 2 million clones, 90% to 96% seen once. The specimen was naive CD4+ T cells sorted from blood. Subset meaning: CD45RA+ positively selected. This sequence was found in a young man in good health.

CDR3 coding DNA: TGTGCCAGCAGTGAAGCATTGGGACAGCTCTATGGCTACACCTTC. Encoded protein: CASSEALGQLYGYTF. The chain uses TRBV6-1 and TRBJ1-2, with 7 bases identical to TRBD1. Germline CDR1 MNHNS, CDR2 SASEGT. The V segment lost 0 bases and the J segment 4 bases; nucleotides outside the gene matches: 5. The CDR3 contains 15 residues.